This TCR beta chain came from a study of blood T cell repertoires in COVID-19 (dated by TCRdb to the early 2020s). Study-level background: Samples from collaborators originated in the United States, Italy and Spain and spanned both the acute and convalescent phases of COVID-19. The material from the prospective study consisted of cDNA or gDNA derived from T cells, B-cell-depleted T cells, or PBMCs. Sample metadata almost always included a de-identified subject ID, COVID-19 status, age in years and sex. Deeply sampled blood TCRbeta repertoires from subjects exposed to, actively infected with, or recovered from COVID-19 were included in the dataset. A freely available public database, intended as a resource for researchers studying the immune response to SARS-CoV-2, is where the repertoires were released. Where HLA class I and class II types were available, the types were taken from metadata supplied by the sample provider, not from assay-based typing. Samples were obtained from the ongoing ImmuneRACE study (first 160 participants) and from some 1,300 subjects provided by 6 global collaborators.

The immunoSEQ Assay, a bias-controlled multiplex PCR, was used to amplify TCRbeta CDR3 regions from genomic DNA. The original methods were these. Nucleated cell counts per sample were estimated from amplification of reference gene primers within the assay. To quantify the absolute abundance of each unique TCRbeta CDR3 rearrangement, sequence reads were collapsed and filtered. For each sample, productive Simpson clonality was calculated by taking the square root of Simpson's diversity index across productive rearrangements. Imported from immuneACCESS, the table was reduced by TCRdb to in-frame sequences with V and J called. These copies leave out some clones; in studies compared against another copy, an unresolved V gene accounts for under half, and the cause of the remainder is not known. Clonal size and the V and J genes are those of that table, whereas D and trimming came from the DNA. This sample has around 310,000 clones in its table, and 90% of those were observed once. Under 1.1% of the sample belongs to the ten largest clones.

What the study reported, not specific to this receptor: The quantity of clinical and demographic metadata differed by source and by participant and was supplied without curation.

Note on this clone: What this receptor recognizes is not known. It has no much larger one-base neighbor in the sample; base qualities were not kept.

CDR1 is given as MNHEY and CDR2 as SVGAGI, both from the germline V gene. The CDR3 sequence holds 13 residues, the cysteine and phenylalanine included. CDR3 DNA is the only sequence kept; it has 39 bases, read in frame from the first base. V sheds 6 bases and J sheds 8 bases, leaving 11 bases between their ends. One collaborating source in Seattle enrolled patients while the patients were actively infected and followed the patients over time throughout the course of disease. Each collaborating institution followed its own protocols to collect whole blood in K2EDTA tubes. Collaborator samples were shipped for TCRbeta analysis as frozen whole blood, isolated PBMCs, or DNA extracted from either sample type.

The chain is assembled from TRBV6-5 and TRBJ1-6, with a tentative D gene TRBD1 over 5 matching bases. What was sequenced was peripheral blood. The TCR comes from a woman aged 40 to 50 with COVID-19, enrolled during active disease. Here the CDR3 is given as CASRGWGDSPLHF. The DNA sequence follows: TGTGCCAGCAGGGGTTGGGGGGATTCACCCCTCCACTTT.